Listed here is a single T cell receptor (beta chain). Its target is unknown. The data belong to a study of OX40 agonist ivuxolimab in advanced cancers. Study-wide background: Patients enrolled in dose escalation were diagnosed with hepatocellular carcinoma, melanoma, renal cell or head and neck cancer. Study-wide results and limits: Some of the nonresponding patients also showed low levels of normalized T-cell clonal expansion. Averaging showed that CD8+ T cells had more expanded clones than CD4+ did. Clonal expansion from baseline to week 6 occurred in both CD4+ and CD8+ T cells.

This CDR3 comprises 15 residues. Germline lookup yields CDR1 KGHSH and CDR2 LQKENI. J lost 2 bases, V lost 3 bases, and 4 bases had no gene match. TCRdb's copy holds only in-frame clones and misses some; the assay was immunoSEQ multiplex PCR. The sample contains roughly 35,000 clones, around 85% of which appear only once. The rearrangement joins TRBV18 to TRBJ2-1, with 7 bases matching TRBD2. This sequence was found in an adult with an advanced solid tumor such as melanoma, head and neck, liver or kidney cancer. Sequenced here: CD4+ or CD8+ T cells sorted from blood, sampled in a trial of the OX40 agonist ivuxolimab. CDR3 residues: CASSPGGGTYNEQFF. In DNA form, the CDR3 reads TGTGCCAGCTCACCGGGCGGGGGAACCTACAATGAGCAGTTCTTC.